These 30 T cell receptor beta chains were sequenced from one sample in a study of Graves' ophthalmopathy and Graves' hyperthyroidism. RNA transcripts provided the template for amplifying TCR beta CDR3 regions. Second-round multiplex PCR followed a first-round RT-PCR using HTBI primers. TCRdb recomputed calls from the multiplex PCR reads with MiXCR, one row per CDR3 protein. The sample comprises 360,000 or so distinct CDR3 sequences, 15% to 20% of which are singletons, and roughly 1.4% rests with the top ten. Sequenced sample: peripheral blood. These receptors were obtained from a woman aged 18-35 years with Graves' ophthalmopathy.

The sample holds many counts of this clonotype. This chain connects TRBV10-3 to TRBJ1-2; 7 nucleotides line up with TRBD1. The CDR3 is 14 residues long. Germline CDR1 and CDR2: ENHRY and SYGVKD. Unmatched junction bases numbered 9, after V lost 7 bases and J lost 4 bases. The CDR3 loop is CAITNDREAYGYTF. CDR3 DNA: TGTGCCATCACCAACGACAGGGAGGCCTATGGCTACACCTTC.

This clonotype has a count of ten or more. CDR3 sequence: CASSQLGGTFPLYF. CDR3 DNA sequence: TGTGCCAGCAGCCAATTGGGGGGGACTTTTCCTTTGTACTTC. J is TRBJ2-7 and V is TRBV3-1; 7 nucleotides agree with TRBD2. Germline V lookup: CDR1 LGHDT, CDR2 YNNKEL (reference sequence). CDR3 length equals 14 residues. J lost 12 bases, V lost 2 bases, and 13 bases had no gene match.

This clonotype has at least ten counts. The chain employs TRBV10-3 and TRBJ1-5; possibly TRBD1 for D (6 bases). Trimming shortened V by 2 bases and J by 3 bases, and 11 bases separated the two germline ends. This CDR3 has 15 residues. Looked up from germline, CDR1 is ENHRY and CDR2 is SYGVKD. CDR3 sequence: CAISEPGATNQPQHF. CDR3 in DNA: TGTGCCATCAGTGAGCCGGGGGCGACCAATCAGCCCCAGCATTTT.

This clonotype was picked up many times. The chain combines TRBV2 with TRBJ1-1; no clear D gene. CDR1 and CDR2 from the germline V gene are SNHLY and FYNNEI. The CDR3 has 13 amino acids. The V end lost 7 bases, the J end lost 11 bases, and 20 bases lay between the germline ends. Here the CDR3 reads CASTEAGGVLAFF. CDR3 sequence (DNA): TGTGCCAGCACCGAAGCGGGCGGGGTACTCGCTTTCTTT.

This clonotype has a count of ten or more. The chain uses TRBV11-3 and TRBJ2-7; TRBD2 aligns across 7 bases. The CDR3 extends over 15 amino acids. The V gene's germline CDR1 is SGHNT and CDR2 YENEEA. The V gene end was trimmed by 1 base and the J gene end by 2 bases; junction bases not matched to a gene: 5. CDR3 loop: CASSLGSGATYEQYF. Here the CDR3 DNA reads TGTGCCAGCAGCTTAGGGAGCGGGGCCACCTACGAGCAGTACTTC.

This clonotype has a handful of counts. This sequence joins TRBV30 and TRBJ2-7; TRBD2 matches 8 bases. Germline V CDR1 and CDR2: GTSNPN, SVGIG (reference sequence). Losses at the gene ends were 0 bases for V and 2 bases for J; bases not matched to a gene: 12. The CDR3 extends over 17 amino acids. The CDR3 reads CAWSVTYGTRSPYEQYF. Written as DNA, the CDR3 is TGTGCCTGGAGTGTAACGTACGGGACTAGATCTCCCTACGAGCAGTACTTC.

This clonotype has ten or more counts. CDR3 DNA sequence: TGTGCCACCAGCCAAGGGCCCTTCGGGGATACGCAGTATTTT. Its translation: CATSQGPFGDTQYF. This chain uses TRBV15 with TRBJ2-3; no firm D call. This CDR3 region has 14 residues. V was pared by 5 bases and J by 6 bases, with 15 bases between. Germline CDR1 reads LNHNV; CDR2 reads YYDKDF (reference sequence).

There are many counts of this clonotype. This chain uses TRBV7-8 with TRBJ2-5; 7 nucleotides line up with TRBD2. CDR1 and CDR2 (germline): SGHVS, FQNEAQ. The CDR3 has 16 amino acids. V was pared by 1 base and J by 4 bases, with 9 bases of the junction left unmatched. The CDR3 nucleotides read TGTGCCAGCAGCTTAGGCTGGGTGGGAGGGCCAGAGACCCAGTACTTC. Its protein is CASSLGWVGGPETQYF. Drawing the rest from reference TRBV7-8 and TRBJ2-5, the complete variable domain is GAGVSQSPRYKVAKRGQDVALRCDPISGHVSLFWYQQALGQGPEFLTYFQNEAQLDKSGLPSDRFFAERPEGSVSTLKIQRTQQEDSAVYLCASSLGWVGGPETQYFGPGTRLLVL.

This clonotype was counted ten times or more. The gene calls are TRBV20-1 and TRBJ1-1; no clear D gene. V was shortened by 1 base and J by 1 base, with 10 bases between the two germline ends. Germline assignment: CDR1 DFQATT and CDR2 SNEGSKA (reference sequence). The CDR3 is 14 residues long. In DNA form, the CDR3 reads TGCAGTGCTAGAGTACCCGGGAGGAACACTGAAGCTTTCTTT. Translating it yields CSARVPGRNTEAFF.

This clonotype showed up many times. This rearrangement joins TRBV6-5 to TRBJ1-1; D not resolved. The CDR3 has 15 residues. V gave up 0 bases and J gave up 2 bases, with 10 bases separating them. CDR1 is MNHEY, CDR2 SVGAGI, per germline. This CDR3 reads CASSYSMPDNTEAFF. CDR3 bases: TGTGCCAGCAGTTACTCGATGCCGGATAACACTGAAGCTTTCTTT.

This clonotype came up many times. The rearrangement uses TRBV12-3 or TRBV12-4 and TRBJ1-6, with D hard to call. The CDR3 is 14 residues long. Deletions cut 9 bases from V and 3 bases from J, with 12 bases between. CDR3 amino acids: CASSLQSYNSPLHF. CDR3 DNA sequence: TGTGCCAGTTCGCTACAGAGCTATAATTCACCCCTCCACTTT.

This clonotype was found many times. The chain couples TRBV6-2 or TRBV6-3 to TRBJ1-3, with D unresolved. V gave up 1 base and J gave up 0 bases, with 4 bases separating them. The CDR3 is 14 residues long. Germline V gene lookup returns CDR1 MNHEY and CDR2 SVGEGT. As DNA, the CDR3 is TGTGCCAGCAGTTACTTGGACTCTGGAAACACCATATATTTT. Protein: CASSYLDSGNTIYF.

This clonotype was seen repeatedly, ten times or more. The CDR3 bases are TGTGCCAGCAGCCCAGTTCGGGCAGACTATGGCTACACCTTC. Its translation: CASSPVRADYGYTF. The V gene is TRBV7-2, the J gene TRBJ1-2; no reliable D call. Trimming shortened V by 5 bases and J by 3 bases, and 13 bases separated the two germline ends. This CDR3 comprises 14 residues. CDR1 and CDR2 (germline): SGHTA, FQGNSA.

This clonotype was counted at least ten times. DNA of the CDR3: TGCAGCGCCCCGCATCCGGCCGGGGGATCGGGGGAGCTGTTTTTT. The encoded protein is CSAPHPAGGSGELFF. The chain couples TRBV29-1 to TRBJ2-2; weak D call: TRBD2 (6 bases). The germline V gene encodes CDR1 SQVTM and CDR2 ANQGSEA. The CDR3 extends over 15 amino acids. V gave up 7 bases and J gave up 8 bases, with 23 bases separating them.

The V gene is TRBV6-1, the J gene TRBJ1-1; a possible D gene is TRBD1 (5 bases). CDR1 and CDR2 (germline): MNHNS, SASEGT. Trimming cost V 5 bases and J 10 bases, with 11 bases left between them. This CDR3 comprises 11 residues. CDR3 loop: CASSRGFSAFF. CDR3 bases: TGTGCCAGCAGTCGGGGGTTTTCAGCTTTCTTT.

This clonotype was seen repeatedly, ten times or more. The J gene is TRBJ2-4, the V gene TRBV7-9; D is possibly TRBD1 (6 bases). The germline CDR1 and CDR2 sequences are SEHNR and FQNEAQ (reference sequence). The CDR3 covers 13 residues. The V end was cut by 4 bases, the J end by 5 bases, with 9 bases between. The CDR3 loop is CASSSDRENIQYF. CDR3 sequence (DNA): TGTGCCAGCAGCTCGGACAGAGAAAACATTCAGTACTTC.

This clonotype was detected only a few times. The CDR3 DNA follows: TGTGCCAGCAGCCAGGTTGCTAGCGGGGGGAGCGAGCAGTACTTC. Translated, it gives CASSQVASGGSEQYF. J is TRBJ2-7 and V is TRBV3-1, with TRBD2 matching over 11 bases. CDR1 is LGHDT, CDR2 YNNKEL, per germline (reference sequence). The length of the CDR3 is 15 residues. V was pared by 3 bases and J by 6 bases, with 7 bases of the junction left unmatched.

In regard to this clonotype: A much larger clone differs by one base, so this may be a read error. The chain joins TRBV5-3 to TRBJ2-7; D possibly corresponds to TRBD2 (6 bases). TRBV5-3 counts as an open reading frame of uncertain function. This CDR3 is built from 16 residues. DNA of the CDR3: TGCGCCAGAAGCCAAGATGCTCCCGGGAGTGATTACGAGCAGTACTTC. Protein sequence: CARSQDAPGSDYEQYF.

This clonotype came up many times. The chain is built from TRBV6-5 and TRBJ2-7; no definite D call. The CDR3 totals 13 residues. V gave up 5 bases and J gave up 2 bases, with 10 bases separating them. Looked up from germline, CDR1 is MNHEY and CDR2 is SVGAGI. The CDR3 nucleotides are TGTGCCAGCAGTCCAAGTAAACCCTACGAGCAGTACTTC. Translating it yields CASSPSKPYEQYF.

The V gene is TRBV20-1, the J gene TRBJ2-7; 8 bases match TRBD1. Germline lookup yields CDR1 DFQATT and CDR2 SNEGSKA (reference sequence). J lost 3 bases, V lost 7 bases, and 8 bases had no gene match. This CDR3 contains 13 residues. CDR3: CSGQTGTGYEQYF. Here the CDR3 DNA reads TGCAGTGGCCAGACCGGGACAGGCTACGAGCAGTACTTC.

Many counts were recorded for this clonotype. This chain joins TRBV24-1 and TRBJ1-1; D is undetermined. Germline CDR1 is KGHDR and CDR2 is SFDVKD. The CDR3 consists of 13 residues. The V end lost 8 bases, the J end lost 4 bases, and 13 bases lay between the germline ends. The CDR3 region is CATKGNGFTEAFF. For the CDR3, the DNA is TGTGCCACCAAGGGCAACGGGTTCACTGAAGCTTTCTTT.

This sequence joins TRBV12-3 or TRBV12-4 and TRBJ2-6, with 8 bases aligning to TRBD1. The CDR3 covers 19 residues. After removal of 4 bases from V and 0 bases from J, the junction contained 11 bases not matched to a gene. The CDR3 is CASSSHPGQAFSGANVLTF. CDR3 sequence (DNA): TGTGCCAGCAGTTCACACCCGGGACAGGCGTTCTCTGGGGCCAACGTCCTGACTTTC.

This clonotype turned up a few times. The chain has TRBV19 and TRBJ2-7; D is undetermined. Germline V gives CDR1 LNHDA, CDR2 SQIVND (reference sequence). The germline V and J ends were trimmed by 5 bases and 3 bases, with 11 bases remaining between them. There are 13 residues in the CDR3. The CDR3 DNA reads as TGTGCCAGTAGTTGGAGTTGGGGCTACGAGCAGTACTTC. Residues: CASSWSWGYEQYF.

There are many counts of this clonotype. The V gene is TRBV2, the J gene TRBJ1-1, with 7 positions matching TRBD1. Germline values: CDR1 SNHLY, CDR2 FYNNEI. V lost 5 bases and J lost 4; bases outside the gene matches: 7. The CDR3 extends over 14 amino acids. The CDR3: CASSLTGSSTEAFF. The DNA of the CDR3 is TGTGCCAGCAGTCTGACAGGGTCCAGCACTGAAGCTTTCTTT.

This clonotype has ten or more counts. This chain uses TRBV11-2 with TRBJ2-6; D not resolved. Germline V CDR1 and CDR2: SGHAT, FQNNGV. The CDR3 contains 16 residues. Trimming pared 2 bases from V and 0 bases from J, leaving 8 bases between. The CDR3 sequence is CASSLHGYSGANVLTF. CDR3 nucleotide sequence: TGTGCCAGCAGCTTACACGGGTACTCTGGGGCCAACGTCCTGACTTTC.

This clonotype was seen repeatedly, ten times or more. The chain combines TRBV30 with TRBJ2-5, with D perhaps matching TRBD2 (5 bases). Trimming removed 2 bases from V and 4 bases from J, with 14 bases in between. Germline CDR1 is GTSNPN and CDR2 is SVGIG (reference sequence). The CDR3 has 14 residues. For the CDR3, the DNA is TGTGCCTGGAGTTCCCTAGCTTCATTAGAGACCCAGTACTTC. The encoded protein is CAWSSLASLETQYF.

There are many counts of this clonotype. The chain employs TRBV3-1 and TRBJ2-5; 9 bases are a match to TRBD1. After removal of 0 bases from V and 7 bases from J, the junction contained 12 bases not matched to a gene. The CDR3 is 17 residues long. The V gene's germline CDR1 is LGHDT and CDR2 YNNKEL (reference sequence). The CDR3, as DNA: TGTGCCAGCAGCCAAGAGAGGGGGACAGGGAGGAGGGCGACCCAGTACTTC. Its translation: CASSQERGTGRRATQYF.

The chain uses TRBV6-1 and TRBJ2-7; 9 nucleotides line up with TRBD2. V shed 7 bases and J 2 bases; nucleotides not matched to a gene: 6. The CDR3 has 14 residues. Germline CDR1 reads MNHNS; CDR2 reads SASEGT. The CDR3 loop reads CASMGSGRPYEQYF. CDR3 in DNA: TGTGCCAGCATGGGTAGCGGGAGACCCTACGAGCAGTACTTC.

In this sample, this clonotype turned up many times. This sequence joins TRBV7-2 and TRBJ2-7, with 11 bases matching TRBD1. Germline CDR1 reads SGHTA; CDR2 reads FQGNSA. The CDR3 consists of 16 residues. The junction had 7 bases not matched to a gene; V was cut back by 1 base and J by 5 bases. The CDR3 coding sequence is TGTGCCAGCAGCTTAGTGTGGACAGGGGGCAGGAACGAGCAGTACTTC. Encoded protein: CASSLVWTGGRNEQYF. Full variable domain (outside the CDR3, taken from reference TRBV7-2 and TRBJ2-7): GAGVSQSPSNKVTEKGKDVELRCDPISGHTALYWYRQSLGQGLEFLIYFQGNSAPDKSGLPSDRFSAERTGGSVSTLTIQRTQQEDSAVYLCASSLVWTGGRNEQYFGPGTRLTVT.

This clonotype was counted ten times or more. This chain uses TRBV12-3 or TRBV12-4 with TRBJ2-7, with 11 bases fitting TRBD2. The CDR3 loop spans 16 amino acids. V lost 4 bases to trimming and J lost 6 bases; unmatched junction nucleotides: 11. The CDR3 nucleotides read TGTGCCAGCAGTTCCGGGGTAGCGGGAGGGTATTCCGAGCAGTACTTC. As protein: CASSSGVAGGYSEQYF.